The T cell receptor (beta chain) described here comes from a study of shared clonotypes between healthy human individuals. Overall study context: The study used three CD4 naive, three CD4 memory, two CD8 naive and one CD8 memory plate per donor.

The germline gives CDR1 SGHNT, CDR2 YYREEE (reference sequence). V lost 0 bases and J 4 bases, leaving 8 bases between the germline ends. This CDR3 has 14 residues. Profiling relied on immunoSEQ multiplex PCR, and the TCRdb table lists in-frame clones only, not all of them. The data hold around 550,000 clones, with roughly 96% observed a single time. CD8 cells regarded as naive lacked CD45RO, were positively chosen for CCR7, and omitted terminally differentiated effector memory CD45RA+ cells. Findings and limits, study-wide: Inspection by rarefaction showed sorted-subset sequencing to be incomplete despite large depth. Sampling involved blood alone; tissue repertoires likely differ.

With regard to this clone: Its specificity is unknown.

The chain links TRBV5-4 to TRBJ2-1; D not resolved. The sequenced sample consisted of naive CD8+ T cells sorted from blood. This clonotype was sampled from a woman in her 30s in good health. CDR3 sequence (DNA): TGTGCCAGCAGCTTGGAGAGCAAGTACAATGAGCAGTTCTTC. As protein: CASSLESKYNEQFF.